This T cell receptor (beta chain) comes out of a study of T cell repertoires in cytomegalovirus infection. Turning to the study itself: Use of recently identified HLA-C-restricted and well-studied HLA-B-restricted CMV epitopes was part of the study. Signatures in public TCR beta sequences pointed to both CMV infection and matching HLA type. Overall study results and limits: The study identified carriers of CMV plus the relevant HLA from cumulative public TCR beta family frequency. HLA-C-restricted CMV-specific TCR beta clonotypes were dominant in the ex vivo response.

In this sample, this clonotype turned up a few times. Its antigen is still unknown. In TCRdb, the reads were re-called with MiXCR into one record per CDR3 protein. The sample holds 200,000 or so distinct CDR3 sequences, about 39% seen once. The CDR3 runs to 15 residues. V gave up 4 bases and J gave up 4 bases; unmatched junction bases: 7. The germline gives CDR1 SGHTA, CDR2 FQGNSA. The sequences come from CD8+ T cells from cultured PBMCs, collected from culture after CMV antigen stimulation. The sequence was collected from a human donor in good health (CMV status not recorded). Some clones in this sample may be carry-over from other donors' samples. This chain links TRBV7-2 with TRBJ2-7; 10 bases are shared with TRBD2. The CDR3 DNA reads TGTGCCAGCAGCTATTCTGGACTAGCGGAGTACGAGCAGTACTTC. Encoded protein: CASSYSGLAEYEQYF.